The present T cell receptor (beta chain) was sequenced within a study of T cell repertoires in cytomegalovirus infection. As for the study in general: Alongside well-studied HLA-B-restricted CMV epitopes, recently identified HLA-C-restricted CMV epitopes were also used. Indicated by public TCR beta signatures were CMV infection and matching HLA type.

Trimming cost V 5 bases and J 2 bases, with 20 bases left between them. Germline CDR1 reads SGHVS; CDR2 reads FQNEAQ. The CDR3 length is 17 residues. In this sample, this clonotype turned up many times. Its target is unknown. Study-level points and caveats: Identification of carriers of CMV plus the relevant HLA was performed using cumulative public TCR beta family frequency. HLA-C-restricted CMV clonotypes gave the most frequent clonotype in two of eight donors.

A single record per CDR3 protein comes from TCRdb applying MiXCR to the reads. In the table there are around 430,000 distinct CDR3 sequences, approximately 42% of which are singletons. This TCR derives from a human donor in good health (CMV status not recorded). Some clones in this sample may be carry-over from other donors' samples. The V call is TRBV7-8, the J call TRBJ2-3; D remains ambiguous. The material sequenced was cultured PBMCs, taken from culture after CMV antigen stimulation. Here the CDR3 reads CASSTQRFTVATDTQYF. CDR3 DNA: TGTGCCAGCAGCACCCAAAGGTTCACCGTGGCCACAGATACGCAGTATTTT. Full variable domain (outside the CDR3, taken from reference TRBV7-8 and TRBJ2-3): GAGVSQSPRYKVAKRGQDVALRCDPISGHVSLFWYQQALGQGPEFLTYFQNEAQLDKSGLPSDRFFAERPEGSVSTLKIQRTQQEDSAVYLCASSTQRFTVATDTQYFGPGTRLTVL.